This T cell receptor (beta chain) was recorded in a study of blood T cells in healthy people across ages. General study points: Unsorted PBMCs ruled out conclusive naive versus antigen-experienced comparison. One million T cells yielded diversity estimates that were considered underestimates.

Together with a sample-barcoded 5' primer, a J-beta primer mix was included in a second PCR lasting about 7 to 11 cycles. A minimum of 3 million CDR3-containing paired-end reads was obtained for each sample. TCRdb fed the 5' RACE reads into MiXCR, producing one record per CDR3 protein. Altogether around 1,000,000 distinct CDR3 sequences are present, 35% to 40% being singletons, with the ten largest covering 10% to 15%. For this clonotype: Its antigen is unknown.

The junction had 12 bases not matched to a gene; V was cut back by 5 bases and J by 4 bases. This CDR3 has 16 amino acids. The chain joins TRBV12-3 or TRBV12-4 to TRBJ2-3, with TRBD1 identical over 7 bases. This receptor was obtained from a man between 18 and 29 years old in good health. Source material: blood. CDR3 region: CASSEYRGIGADTQYF. CDR3 bases: TGTGCCAGCAGTGAGTACAGGGGCATTGGCGCAGATACGCAGTATTTT.